These T cell receptor beta chains were read from a single sample in a study of blood T cell repertoires in COVID-19. Assay used: immunoSEQ multiplex PCR; TCRdb lists only in-frame clones, some missing. The sample shows 45,000 to 55,000 clones, approximately 87% of them seen only once. Sequencing was carried out using peripheral blood. These receptors originate from a human donor in a cohort sampled during active COVID-19. Each CDR3 is given with its conserved first and last residue. D genes are given only for firm matches. The size of a clone is reported for some rows only, either as once, few or many, or as a class for expanded clones.

cdr3_aa: CANSQGLGNQPQHF
cdr3_nt: TGTGCCAACTCACAGGGGTTGGGCAATCAGCCCCAGCATTTT
j_call: TRBJ1-5
clone_size: once
cdr3_length: 14
d_call: TRBD1
v_call: TRBV18

cdr3_aa: CASSVPSGGWYTGELFF
cdr3_nt: TGTGCCAGCAGTGTTCCTAGCGGGGGATGGTACACCGGGGAGCTGTTTTTT
j_call: TRBJ2-2
clone_size: -
cdr3_length: 17
d_call: TRBD2
v_call: TRBV5-8

cdr3_aa: CASSLIGLGQDIQYF
cdr3_nt: TGTGCCAGCAGCCTTATCGGACTCGGACAGGACATTCAGTACTTC
j_call: TRBJ2-4
clone_size: -
cdr3_length: 15
d_call: TRBD1
v_call: TRBV7-2

cdr3_aa: CASKVGGMTGELFF
cdr3_nt: TGCGCCAGCAAAGTAGGGGGCATGACCGGGGAGCTGTTTTTT
j_call: TRBJ2-2
clone_size: -
cdr3_length: 14
d_call: TRBD1
v_call: TRBV10-2

cdr3_aa: CASSSLTSGGSNTQYF
cdr3_nt: TGTGCCAGCAGCTCCTTGACTAGCGGGGGGTCTAATACGCAGTATTTT
j_call: TRBJ2-3
clone_size: -
cdr3_length: 16
d_call: TRBD2
v_call: TRBV7-2

cdr3_aa: CASSVDGRGSEQYF
cdr3_nt: TGTGCCAGCAGCGTAGACGGCAGGGGGAGCGAGCAGTACTTC
j_call: TRBJ2-7
clone_size: -
cdr3_length: 14
d_call: TRBD1
v_call: TRBV9

cdr3_aa: CASSEAGTSLGEQYF
cdr3_nt: TGCGCCAGCAGCGAAGCCGGGACATCCCTCGGCGAGCAGTACTTC
j_call: TRBJ2-7
clone_size: -
cdr3_length: 15
d_call: -
v_call: TRBV5-1

cdr3_aa: CASSFSGAEAFF
cdr3_nt: TGTGCCAGCAGTTTTTCAGGGGCTGAAGCTTTCTTT
j_call: TRBJ1-1
clone_size: -
cdr3_length: 12
d_call: -
v_call: TRBV12-3/TRBV12-4

cdr3_aa: CASSQMAGSTDTQYF
cdr3_nt: TGTGCCAGCAGCCAGATGGCGGGGAGCACAGATACGCAGTATTTT
j_call: TRBJ2-3
clone_size: -
cdr3_length: 15
d_call: -
v_call: TRBV3-1/TRBV3-2

cdr3_aa: CASSLSQVKHRYGYTF
cdr3_nt: TGTGCCAGCAGTTTATCCCAGGTTAAACACCGCTATGGCTACACCTTC
j_call: TRBJ1-2
clone_size: -
cdr3_length: 16
d_call: -
v_call: TRBV28

cdr3_aa: CSVQPIRLGQLNTEAFF
cdr3_nt: TGCAGCGTTCAGCCGATTCGCCTGGGGCAGTTGAACACTGAAGCTTTCTTT
j_call: TRBJ1-1
clone_size: -
cdr3_length: 17
d_call: -
v_call: TRBV29-1

cdr3_aa: CASSLERVKLEQYF
cdr3_nt: TGCGCCAGCAGCTTGGAACGGGTAAAGTTGGAGCAGTACTTC
j_call: TRBJ2-7
clone_size: -
cdr3_length: 14
d_call: -
v_call: TRBV5-1

cdr3_aa: CATSGLGDRGDLDGYTF
cdr3_nt: TGTGCCACCAGTGGTTTGGGGGACAGGGGAGATTTAGATGGCTACACCTTC
j_call: TRBJ1-2
clone_size: -
cdr3_length: 17
d_call: TRBD1
v_call: TRBV24-1

cdr3_aa: CASSIRVGTVGLTEAFF
cdr3_nt: TGTGCCAGTAGTATCCGGGTGGGGACAGTAGGTCTCACTGAAGCTTTCTTT
j_call: TRBJ1-1
clone_size: -
cdr3_length: 17
d_call: TRBD1
v_call: TRBV19

cdr3_aa: CASSPYNEQFF
cdr3_nt: TGCGCCAGCAGTCCATACAATGAGCAGTTCTTC
j_call: TRBJ2-1
clone_size: -
cdr3_length: 11
d_call: -
v_call: TRBV10-2

cdr3_aa: CASSYRSTGGNSPLHF
cdr3_nt: TGTGCCAGCAGTTATCGGTCGACAGGAGGTAATTCACCCCTCCACTTT
j_call: TRBJ1-6
clone_size: -
cdr3_length: 16
d_call: -
v_call: TRBV28

cdr3_aa: CASSLASQIPQYF
cdr3_nt: TGTGCCAGCAGCTTGGCCTCACAGATTCCCCAGTACTTC
j_call: TRBJ2-5
clone_size: once
cdr3_length: 13
d_call: -
v_call: TRBV5-4

cdr3_aa: CASGLDPTSSYNSPLHF
cdr3_nt: TGTGCCAGCGGCCTGGACCCGACTAGCTCCTATAATTCACCCCTCCACTTT
j_call: TRBJ1-6
clone_size: -
cdr3_length: 17
d_call: -
v_call: TRBV7-9

cdr3_aa: CASSPGLAGVHEQFF
cdr3_nt: TGCGCCAGCAGCCCGGGACTAGCGGGAGTCCATGAGCAGTTCTTC
j_call: TRBJ2-1
clone_size: -
cdr3_length: 15
d_call: TRBD2
v_call: TRBV5-1

cdr3_aa: CASSPMGGRTYEQYF
cdr3_nt: TGTGCCAGCAGCCCCATGGGGGGGAGGACCTACGAGCAGTACTTC
j_call: TRBJ2-7
clone_size: once
cdr3_length: 15
d_call: TRBD2
v_call: TRBV14

cdr3_aa: CASEDGLAGINEQFF
cdr3_nt: TGTGCCAGTGAGGACGGACTAGCGGGGATCAATGAGCAGTTCTTC
j_call: TRBJ2-1
clone_size: -
cdr3_length: 15
d_call: TRBD2
v_call: TRBV2

cdr3_aa: CASSHGLAGGADTQYF
cdr3_nt: TGTGCCAGCAGCCATGGACTAGCGGGGGGGGCAGATACGCAGTATTTT
j_call: TRBJ2-3
clone_size: few
cdr3_length: 16
d_call: TRBD2
v_call: TRBV14

cdr3_aa: CASSSGVYEQYF
cdr3_nt: TGTGCCAGCAGCTCAGGGGTCTACGAGCAGTACTTC
j_call: TRBJ2-7
clone_size: -
cdr3_length: 12
d_call: -
v_call: TRBV7-2

cdr3_aa: CASSVEGTGNYGYTF
cdr3_nt: TGTGCCAGCAGCGTAGAGGGGACAGGGAATTATGGCTACACCTTC
j_call: TRBJ1-2
clone_size: -
cdr3_length: 15
d_call: TRBD1
v_call: TRBV9

cdr3_aa: CASRRDTNTEAFF
cdr3_nt: TGCGCCAGCCGCCGGGACACTAACACTGAAGCTTTCTTT
j_call: TRBJ1-1
clone_size: once
cdr3_length: 13
d_call: -
v_call: TRBV5-1

cdr3_aa: CASTPAGVEDTQYF
cdr3_nt: TGTGCCAGCACCCCTGCCGGGGTTGAAGATACGCAGTATTTT
j_call: TRBJ2-3
clone_size: -
cdr3_length: 14
d_call: -
v_call: TRBV6-5

cdr3_aa: CASHQRGRETQYF
cdr3_nt: TGTGCCAGCCACCAGCGGGGGAGGGAGACCCAGTACTTC
j_call: TRBJ2-5
clone_size: -
cdr3_length: 13
d_call: TRBD2
v_call: TRBV5-8

cdr3_aa: CASSLRGPNNEKLFF
cdr3_nt: TGCGCCAGCAGCCTCCGCGGGCCAAATAATGAAAAACTGTTTTTT
j_call: TRBJ1-4
clone_size: -
cdr3_length: 15
d_call: -
v_call: TRBV5-1

cdr3_aa: CAVGVLTDTQYF
cdr3_nt: TGTGCCGTGGGCGTTCTCACAGATACGCAGTATTTT
j_call: TRBJ2-3
clone_size: -
cdr3_length: 12
d_call: -
v_call: TRBV12-3/TRBV12-4

cdr3_aa: CASRRDPQETQYF
cdr3_nt: TGTGCCAGCAGGCGGGACCCTCAAGAGACCCAGTACTTC
j_call: TRBJ2-5
clone_size: -
cdr3_length: 13
d_call: -
v_call: TRBV7-2

cdr3_aa: CASSPRVGGGRETQYF
cdr3_nt: TGTGCCAGCAGCCCACGAGTGGGGGGGGGCAGGGAGACCCAGTACTTC
j_call: TRBJ2-5
clone_size: -
cdr3_length: 16
d_call: -
v_call: TRBV7-2

cdr3_aa: CAISGTGPYNEQFF
cdr3_nt: TGTGCCATCAGTGGGACAGGGCCTTACAATGAGCAGTTCTTC
j_call: TRBJ2-1
clone_size: -
cdr3_length: 14
d_call: TRBD1
v_call: TRBV10-3

cdr3_aa: CASSRTAYETSGGTQETQYF
cdr3_nt: TGTGCCAGCAGCCGGACAGCCTATGAGACTAGCGGGGGAACTCAAGAGACCCAGTACTTC
j_call: TRBJ2-5
clone_size: -
cdr3_length: 20
d_call: TRBD2
v_call: TRBV3-1/TRBV3-2

cdr3_aa: CASSLRDRGRDYGYTF
cdr3_nt: TGTGCCAGCAGCTTGAGGGACAGGGGGCGGGACTATGGCTACACCTTC
j_call: TRBJ1-2
clone_size: -
cdr3_length: 16
d_call: TRBD1
v_call: TRBV5-5

cdr3_aa: CASSSSPDRAGSPLHF
cdr3_nt: TGTGCCAGCAGCTCCTCTCCCGACAGGGCGGGTTCACCCCTCCACTTT
j_call: TRBJ1-6
clone_size: once
cdr3_length: 16
d_call: TRBD1
v_call: TRBV7-2

cdr3_aa: CASSLGRGQDTQYF
cdr3_nt: TGTGCCAGCAGCTTAGGCAGGGGGCAAGATACGCAGTATTTT
j_call: TRBJ2-3
clone_size: -
cdr3_length: 14
d_call: TRBD1
v_call: TRBV7-2

cdr3_aa: CSGGGGNTEAFF
cdr3_nt: TGCAGCGGGGGGGGAGGGAACACTGAAGCTTTCTTT
j_call: TRBJ1-1
clone_size: -
cdr3_length: 12
d_call: -
v_call: TRBV29-1

cdr3_aa: CASSSNAGPYNEQFF
cdr3_nt: TGCGCCAGCAGCTCCAACGCGGGGCCCTACAATGAGCAGTTCTTC
j_call: TRBJ2-1
clone_size: few
cdr3_length: 15
d_call: -
v_call: TRBV5-1

cdr3_aa: CASSLAQGPSYEQYF
cdr3_nt: TGTGCCAGCAGCTTAGCGCAGGGCCCCTCCTACGAGCAGTACTTC
j_call: TRBJ2-7
clone_size: medium-sized
cdr3_length: 15
d_call: -
v_call: TRBV7-8

cdr3_aa: CASSSRGPAFF
cdr3_nt: TGTGCCAGCAGCAGCCGAGGGCCCGCTTTCTTT
j_call: TRBJ1-1
clone_size: -
cdr3_length: 11
d_call: -
v_call: TRBV2

cdr3_aa: CASGPGTGESPLHF
cdr3_nt: TGCGCCAGCGGACCCGGGACTGGGGAATCACCCCTCCACTTT
j_call: TRBJ1-6
clone_size: -
cdr3_length: 14
d_call: -
v_call: TRBV5-1

cdr3_aa: CASSDSQGSTEAFF
cdr3_nt: TGCGCCAGCAGTGATAGTCAGGGAAGCACTGAAGCTTTCTTT
j_call: TRBJ1-1
clone_size: -
cdr3_length: 14
d_call: -
v_call: TRBV10-2

cdr3_aa: CATSDRTGGLELFF
cdr3_nt: TGTGCCACCAGTGACCGGACAGGGGGGTTGGAGCTGTTTTTT
j_call: TRBJ2-2
clone_size: -
cdr3_length: 14
d_call: TRBD1
v_call: TRBV24-1

cdr3_aa: CASSSLAGGNQETQYF
cdr3_nt: TGCGCCAGCAGCTCGTTAGCGGGGGGGAACCAAGAGACCCAGTACTTC
j_call: TRBJ2-5
clone_size: -
cdr3_length: 16
d_call: TRBD2
v_call: TRBV5-1

cdr3_aa: CSVEVPRVSGLNTEAFF
cdr3_nt: TGCAGCGTTGAAGTCCCCCGGGTCTCGGGATTGAACACTGAAGCTTTCTTT
j_call: TRBJ1-1
clone_size: -
cdr3_length: 17
d_call: -
v_call: TRBV29-1